Listed below are T cell receptor beta chains from one sample, sequenced in a study of OX40 agonist ivuxolimab in advanced cancers. Libraries were prepared by immunoSEQ multiplex PCR; TCRdb keeps only in-frame clonotypes and omits some of them. The data show 100,000 or so clones, around 85% seen once. Sequenced material: CD4+ or CD8+ T cells sorted from blood, taken in a trial of the OX40 agonist ivuxolimab. These receptors were taken from an adult with an advanced solid tumor such as melanoma, head and neck, liver or kidney cancer. The CDR3 runs from the conserved cysteine through the conserved F or W. The order of the fields is CDR3 protein, CDR3 DNA, D gene, clone size, J gene, V gene. A D gene is named only where the DNA matches it firmly. Size tells how often a clone was seen (once, few, many) or the class of an expanded clone, and some rows leave it out.

cdr3_aa: CASSTWTGNSGNTIYF
cdr3_nt: TGCGCCAGCAGCACCTGGACAGGGAACTCTGGAAACACCATATATTTT
d_call: TRBD1
clone_size: -
j_call: TRBJ1-3
v_call: TRBV5-1

cdr3_aa: CASSPQGGGYGYTF
cdr3_nt: TGTGCCAGCAGCCCACAGGGTGGCGGCTATGGCTACACCTTC
d_call: -
clone_size: -
j_call: TRBJ1-2
v_call: TRBV9

cdr3_aa: CASSSNPGGNNSPLHF
cdr3_nt: TGTGCCAGCAGCTCCAATCCAGGAGGGAACAATTCACCCCTCCACTTT
d_call: -
clone_size: -
j_call: TRBJ1-6
v_call: TRBV27

cdr3_aa: CASSDTSGRSNEQFF
cdr3_nt: TGTGCCAGCAGTGATACTAGCGGGAGAAGCAATGAGCAGTTCTTC
d_call: TRBD2
clone_size: -
j_call: TRBJ2-1
v_call: TRBV2

cdr3_aa: CASSSWAPEGDTQYF
cdr3_nt: TGCGCCAGCAGCTCATGGGCCCCCGAGGGAGATACGCAGTATTTT
d_call: -
clone_size: -
j_call: TRBJ2-3
v_call: TRBV5-1

cdr3_aa: CASSQLVGTGNTGELFF
cdr3_nt: TGTGCCAGCAGCCAACTTGTTGGGACAGGGAACACCGGGGAGCTGTTTTTT
d_call: TRBD1
clone_size: -
j_call: TRBJ2-2
v_call: TRBV14

cdr3_aa: CASSLVDTDTQYF
cdr3_nt: TGTGCCAGCAGCTTGGTGGACACAGATACGCAGTATTTT
d_call: -
clone_size: -
j_call: TRBJ2-3
v_call: TRBV5-6

cdr3_aa: CASSQEGGSGRWYNEQFF
cdr3_nt: TGTGCCAGCAGCCAAGAGGGGGGGAGCGGGAGGTGGTACAATGAGCAGTTCTTC
d_call: TRBD2
clone_size: -
j_call: TRBJ2-1
v_call: TRBV14

cdr3_aa: CASSPPGGGSKNIQYF
cdr3_nt: TGTGCCAGCAGCCCTCCGGGGGGGGGTTCCAAAAACATTCAGTACTTC
d_call: TRBD2
clone_size: -
j_call: TRBJ2-4
v_call: TRBV28

cdr3_aa: CASSLGRLDRGSYNEQFF
cdr3_nt: TGTGCCAGCAGCTTAGGTCGATTGGACAGGGGGAGTTACAATGAGCAGTTCTTC
d_call: TRBD1
clone_size: few
j_call: TRBJ2-1
v_call: TRBV7-9

cdr3_aa: CASSRGATNEKLFF
cdr3_nt: TGTGCCAGCAGCAGAGGGGCAACTAATGAAAAACTGTTTTTT
d_call: -
clone_size: -
j_call: TRBJ1-4
v_call: TRBV6-5

cdr3_aa: CASSLGQGRGYGYTF
cdr3_nt: TGTGCCAGCAGCTTAGGGCAGGGGCGCGGGTATGGCTACACCTTC
d_call: -
clone_size: -
j_call: TRBJ1-2
v_call: TRBV7-8

cdr3_aa: CASSQGGGRLGDEQFF
cdr3_nt: TGTGCCAGCAGCCAGGGGGGGGGACGCCTTGGCGATGAGCAGTTCTTC
d_call: TRBD2
clone_size: -
j_call: TRBJ2-1
v_call: TRBV4-2

cdr3_aa: CASSEARTSGQETQYF
cdr3_nt: TGTGCCAGCAGTGAAGCGAGGACTAGCGGTCAAGAGACCCAGTACTTC
d_call: TRBD2
clone_size: few
j_call: TRBJ2-5
v_call: TRBV6-1